The clone carrying this TCR beta chain has at least ten counts. Its antigen remains unidentified. The data were taken from a study of T cell repertoires in cytomegalovirus infection. TCRdb passed the reads through MiXCR, listing each CDR3 protein once. The sample lists some 700,000 distinct CDR3 sequences, approximately 33% occurring once. The CDR3 runs 14 residues. V was cut by 2 bases and J by 8 bases, with 15 bases left in between. Germline lookup yields CDR1 SGHTA and CDR2 FQGNSA. The TCR was taken from a human donor in good health (CMV status not recorded). Some clones in this sample may be carry-over from other donors' samples. The J gene is TRBJ1-2, the V gene TRBV7-2; D gene uncertain. The sequencing used cultured PBMCs, collected from culture after CMV antigen stimulation. As DNA, the CDR3 is TGTGCCAGCAGCTTACAATCGGCCAGATCGGGCTACACCTTC. Its translation: CASSLQSARSGYTF.